The following is a T cell receptor (beta chain) sequence with its context. This sample also contains other DNA sequences that code for the same CDR3. These data originate in a study of shared clonotypes between healthy human individuals. The CDR3 loop spans 11 amino acids. The V end lost 1 base, the J end lost 7 bases, and 2 bases lay between the germline ends. Germline CDR1 and CDR2: SEHNR and FQNEAQ (reference sequence). Naive CD8 cells lacked CD45RO and underwent positive selection for CCR7, leaving out terminally differentiated effector memory CD45RA+ cells. The study ran the assay at deep level. Sorted-subset replicate PCR reactions were performed with approximately 200 ng DNA, corresponding to tens of thousands of T cell genomes. Using immunoSEQ multiplex PCR, the repertoire was profiled, and TCRdb retains in-frame clones only, with some absent. The sample contains around 1,900,000 clones, 93% of which appear only once.

The TCR was taken from a young man in good health. Some clones in this sample may be carry-over from other donors' samples. The chain combines TRBV7-9 with TRBJ2-1; no clear D gene. The sequenced material came from naive CD8+ T cells from PBMCs. This CDR3 is CASSLVNEQFF. DNA for the CDR3: TGTGCCAGCAGCTTAGTGAATGAGCAGTTCTTC.